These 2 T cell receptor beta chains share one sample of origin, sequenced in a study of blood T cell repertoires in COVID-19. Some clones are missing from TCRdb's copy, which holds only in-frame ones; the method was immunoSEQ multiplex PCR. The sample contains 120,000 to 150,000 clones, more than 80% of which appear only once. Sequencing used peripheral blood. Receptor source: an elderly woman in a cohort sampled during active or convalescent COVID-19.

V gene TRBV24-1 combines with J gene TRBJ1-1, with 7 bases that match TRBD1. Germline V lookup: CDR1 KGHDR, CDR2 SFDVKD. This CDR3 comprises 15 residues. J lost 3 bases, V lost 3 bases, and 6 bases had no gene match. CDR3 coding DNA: TGTGCCACCAGTGATGCGGGACAGTTGGACACTGAAGCTTTCTTT. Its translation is CATSDAGQLDTEAFF.

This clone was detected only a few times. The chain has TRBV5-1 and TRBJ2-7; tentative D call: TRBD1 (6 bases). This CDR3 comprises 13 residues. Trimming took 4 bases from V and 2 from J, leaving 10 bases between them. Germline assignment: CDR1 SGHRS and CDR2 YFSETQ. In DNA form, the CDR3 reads TGCGCCAGCAGCCAAGGACAGCCCTACGAGCAGTACTTC. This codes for CASSQGQPYEQYF.